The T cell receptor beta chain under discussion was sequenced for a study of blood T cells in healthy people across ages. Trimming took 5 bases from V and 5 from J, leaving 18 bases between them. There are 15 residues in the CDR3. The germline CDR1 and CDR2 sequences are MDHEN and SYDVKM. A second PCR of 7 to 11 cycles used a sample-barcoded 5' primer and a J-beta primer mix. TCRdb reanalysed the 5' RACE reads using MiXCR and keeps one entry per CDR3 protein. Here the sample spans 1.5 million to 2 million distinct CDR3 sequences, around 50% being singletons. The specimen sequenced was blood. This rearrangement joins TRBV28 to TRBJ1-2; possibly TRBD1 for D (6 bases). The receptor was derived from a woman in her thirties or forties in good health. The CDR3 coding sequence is TGTGCCAGCAGTCTACGTTCAGGGGAAGGGTATGGCTACACCTTC. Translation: CASSLRSGEGYGYTF.